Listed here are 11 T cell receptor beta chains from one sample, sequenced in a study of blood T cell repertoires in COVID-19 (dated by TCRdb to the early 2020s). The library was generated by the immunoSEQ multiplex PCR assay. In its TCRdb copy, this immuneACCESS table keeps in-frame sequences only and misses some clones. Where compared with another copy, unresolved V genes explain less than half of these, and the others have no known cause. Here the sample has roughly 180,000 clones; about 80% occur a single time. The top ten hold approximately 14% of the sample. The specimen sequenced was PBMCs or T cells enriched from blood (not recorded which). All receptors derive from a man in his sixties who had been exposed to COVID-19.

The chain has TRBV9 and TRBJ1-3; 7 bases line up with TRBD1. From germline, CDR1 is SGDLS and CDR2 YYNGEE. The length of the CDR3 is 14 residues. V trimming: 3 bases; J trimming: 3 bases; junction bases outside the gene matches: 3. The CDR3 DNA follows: TGTGCCAGCAGCGACAGGGGTTTTGGAAACACCATATATTTT. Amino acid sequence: CASSDRGFGNTIYF.

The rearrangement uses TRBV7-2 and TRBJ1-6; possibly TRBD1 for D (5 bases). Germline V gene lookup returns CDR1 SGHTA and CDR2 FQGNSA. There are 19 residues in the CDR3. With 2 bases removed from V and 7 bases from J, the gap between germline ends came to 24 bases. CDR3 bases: TGTGCCAGCAGCTTACTTGCCAGGACAATAGGGGCCCAAAATTCACCCCTCCACTTT. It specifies CASSLLARTIGAQNSPLHF.

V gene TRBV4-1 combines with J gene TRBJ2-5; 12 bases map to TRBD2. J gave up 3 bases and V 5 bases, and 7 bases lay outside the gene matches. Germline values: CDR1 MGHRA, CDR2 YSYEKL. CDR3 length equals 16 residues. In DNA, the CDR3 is TGCGCCAGCAGCTACTTGGGACTAGCGGGCGAAGAGACCCAGTACTTC. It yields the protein CASSYLGLAGEETQYF.

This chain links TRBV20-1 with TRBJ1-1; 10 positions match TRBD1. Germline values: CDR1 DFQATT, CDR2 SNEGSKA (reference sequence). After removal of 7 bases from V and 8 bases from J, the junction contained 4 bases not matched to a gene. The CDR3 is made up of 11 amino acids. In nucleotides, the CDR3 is TGCAGTGAGAGGGACAGGGGAGAAGCTTTCTTT. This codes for CSERDRGEAFF.

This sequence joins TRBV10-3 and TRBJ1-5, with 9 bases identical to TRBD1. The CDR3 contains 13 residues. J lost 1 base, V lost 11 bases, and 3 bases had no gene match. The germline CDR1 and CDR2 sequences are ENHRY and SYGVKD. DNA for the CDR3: TGTGCCGTACAGGGGGCGAGCAATCAGCCCCAGCATTTT. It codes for CAVQGASNQPQHF.

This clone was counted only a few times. The CDR3 DNA reads TGTGCCACCAGCAGACCATCCGGGACAGGGGCTTTCTTT. Translating gives CATSRPSGTGAFF. This chain uses TRBV15 with TRBJ1-1; 9 bases map to TRBD1. V was pared by 2 bases and J by 11 bases, with 6 bases of the junction left unmatched. The germline V gene has CDR1 LNHNV and CDR2 YYDKDF (reference sequence). The CDR3 runs to 13 residues.

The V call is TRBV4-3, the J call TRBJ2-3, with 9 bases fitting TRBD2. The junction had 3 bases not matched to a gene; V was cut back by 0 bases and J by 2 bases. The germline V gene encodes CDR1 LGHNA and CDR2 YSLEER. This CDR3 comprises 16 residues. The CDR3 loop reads CASSQDGGRATDTQYF. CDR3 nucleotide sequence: TGCGCCAGCAGCCAAGACGGCGGGAGGGCCACAGATACGCAGTATTTT.

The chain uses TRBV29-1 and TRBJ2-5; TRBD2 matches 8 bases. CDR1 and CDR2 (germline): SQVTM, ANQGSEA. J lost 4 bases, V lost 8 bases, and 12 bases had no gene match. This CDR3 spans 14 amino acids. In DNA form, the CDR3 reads TGCAGCACGCTCCCCCCAGCGGGGGTAGAGACCCAGTACTTC. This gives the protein CSTLPPAGVETQYF.

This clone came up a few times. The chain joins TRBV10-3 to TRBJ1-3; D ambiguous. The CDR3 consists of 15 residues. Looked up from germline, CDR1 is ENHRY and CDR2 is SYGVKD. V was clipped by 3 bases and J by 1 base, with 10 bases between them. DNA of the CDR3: TGTGCCATCAGTGAAGCTGGAGTATCTGGAAACACCATATATTTT. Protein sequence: CAISEAGVSGNTIYF.

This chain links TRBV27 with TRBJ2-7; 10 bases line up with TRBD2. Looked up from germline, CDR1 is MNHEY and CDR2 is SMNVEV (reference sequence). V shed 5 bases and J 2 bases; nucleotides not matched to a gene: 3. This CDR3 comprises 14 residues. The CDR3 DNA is TGTGCCAGCAGTACTAGCGGGATCACCTACGAGCAGTACTTC. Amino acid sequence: CASSTSGITYEQYF.

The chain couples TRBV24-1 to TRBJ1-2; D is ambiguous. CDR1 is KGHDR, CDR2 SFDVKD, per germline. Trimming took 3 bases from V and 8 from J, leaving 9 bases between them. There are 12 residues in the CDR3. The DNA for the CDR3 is TGTGCCACCAGTGATGGTGGCCAGGGCTACACCTTC. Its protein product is CATSDGGQGYTF.